The 32 T cell receptor beta chains listed next were all sequenced from one sample in a study of blood T cell repertoires in COVID-19. Repertoires were generated with immunoSEQ multiplex PCR, while TCRdb's copy carries only in-frame clones and drops some. The sample lists about 460,000 clones, about 88% seen once, with approximately 8% in the top ten. Sample: PBMCs or T cells enriched from blood (not recorded which). Receptors were obtained from a woman aged 55-70 years who had recovered from COVID-19.

J is TRBJ2-7 and V is TRBV2; TRBD1 agrees at 7 bases. This CDR3 is 13 amino acids long. The V gene end was trimmed by 6 bases and the J gene end by 0 bases; junction bases not matched to a gene: 2. Germline V lookup: CDR1 SNHLY, CDR2 FYNNEI. The CDR3 is CASRGDSSYEQYF. CDR3 DNA sequence: TGTGCCAGCAGGGGGGACAGCTCCTACGAGCAGTACTTC.

This clone was seen more than once but under ten times. The gene calls are TRBV28 and TRBJ1-3, with D possibly TRBD1 on 5 matching bases. The CDR3 totals 14 residues. Trimming cost V 6 bases and J 0 bases, with 9 bases left between them. Germline CDR1 is MDHEN and CDR2 is SYDVKM. Here the CDR3 DNA reads TGTGCCAGCAGCCTAGGGGACTCTGGAAACACCATATATTTT. It translates to CASSLGDSGNTIYF.

V and J are TRBV5-5 and TRBJ1-1; unclear D gene. Germline V gives CDR1 SGHKS, CDR2 YYEKEE (reference sequence). V was shortened by 1 base and J by 2 bases, with 9 bases between the two germline ends. This CDR3 spans 14 amino acids. This CDR3 reads CASSLRQVNTEAFF. Here the CDR3 DNA reads TGTGCCAGCAGCTTGAGGCAGGTCAACACTGAAGCTTTCTTT.

The chain is built from TRBV7-2 and TRBJ2-5; 8 bases are a match to TRBD1. The V segment lost 6 bases and the J segment 10 bases; nucleotides outside the gene matches: 13. This CDR3 region has 14 residues. Germline V gene lookup returns CDR1 SGHTA and CDR2 FQGNSA. The CDR3 nucleotides read TGTGCCAGCAGTTTGGACAGGGCCCTTGGGCGCCAGTACTTC. It translates to CASSLDRALGRQYF. Combining the CDR3 with reference TRBV7-2 and TRBJ2-5 gives the whole variable domain GAGVSQSPSNKVTEKGKDVELRCDPISGHTALYWYRQSLGQGLEFLIYFQGNSAPDKSGLPSDRFSAERTGGSVSTLTIQRTQQEDSAVYLCASSLDRALGRQYFGPGTRLLVL.

The gene calls are TRBV18 and TRBJ1-2; TRBD1 is a possible D gene (5 bases). This CDR3 has 16 amino acids. V was shortened by 3 bases and J by 3 bases, with 17 bases between the two germline ends. The germline V gene has CDR1 KGHSH and CDR2 LQKENI. The CDR3 sequence is CASSPSMSGGDYGYTF. The CDR3 DNA reads TGTGCCAGCTCACCTAGTATGTCCGGGGGGGACTATGGCTACACCTTC.

The chain carries TRBV2 and TRBJ1-1, with TRBD1 as a possible D gene (6 bases). The germline V and J ends were trimmed by 7 bases and 6 bases, with 12 bases remaining between them. CDR3 length: 12 amino acids. Germline V lookup: CDR1 SNHLY, CDR2 FYNNEI. CDR3 protein: CASKGEGPEAFF. CDR3 DNA: TGTGCCAGCAAGGGGGAGGGCCCTGAAGCTTTCTTT.

The rearrangement links TRBV5-1 to TRBJ2-1, with 10 bases identical to TRBD2. The ends lost 3 bases at V and 4 bases at J; junction bases unmatched: 4. Germline V gene lookup returns CDR1 SGHRS and CDR2 YFSETQ. This CDR3 has 15 residues. CDR3 residues: CASSSSGGDYNEQFF. The CDR3 region has the DNA TGCGCCAGCAGCTCGAGCGGGGGGGATTACAATGAGCAGTTCTTC. Drawing the rest from reference TRBV5-1 and TRBJ2-1, the complete variable domain is KAGVTQTPRYLIKTRGQQVTLSCSPISGHRSVSWYQQTPGQGLQFLFEYFSETQRNKGNFPGRFSGRQFSNSRSEMNVSTLELGDSALYLCASSSSGGDYNEQFFGPGTRLTVL.

V is TRBV11-2 and J is TRBJ1-1; maybe TRBD1 (5 bases). The germline V gene encodes CDR1 SGHAT and CDR2 FQNNGV. This CDR3 has 12 amino acids. Trimming pared 5 bases from V and 6 bases from J, leaving 10 bases between. The CDR3 region is CASSRQLAEAFF. The CDR3 DNA follows: TGTGCCAGCAGCCGACAGCTCGCTGAAGCTTTCTTT.

This clone was counted between two and nine times. The gene calls are TRBV7-2 and TRBJ1-6; D remains ambiguous. The CDR3 extends over 14 amino acids. Trimming took 1 base from V and 7 from J, leaving 8 bases between them. Germline values: CDR1 SGHTA, CDR2 FQGNSA. The DNA for the CDR3 is TGTGCCAGCAGCTTAGGGCTGCTGAATTCACCCCTCCACTTT. Residues: CASSLGLLNSPLHF.

This clone has just one count. This chain joins TRBV27 and TRBJ1-5; D possibly corresponds to TRBD1 (6 bases). CDR1 MNHEY and CDR2 SMNVEV come from the germline V gene (reference sequence). The CDR3 is 14 amino acids. The V end was cut by 6 bases, the J end by 7 bases, with 16 bases between. CDR3 residues: CASSLSGGWQPQHF. CDR3 bases: TGTGCCAGCAGCCTATCTGGGGGCTGGCAGCCCCAGCATTTT.

The V and J genes are TRBV7-2 and TRBJ2-5; 13 bases map to TRBD2. This CDR3 is 16 amino acids long. Germline V lookup: CDR1 SGHTA, CDR2 FQGNSA. V trimming: 5 bases; J trimming: 4 bases; junction bases outside the gene matches: 7. The CDR3: CASSLPTSGGRETQYF. The CDR3 coding sequence is TGTGCCAGCAGCCTACCGACTAGCGGGGGGAGAGAGACCCAGTACTTC. Full variable domain (rest looked up from reference TRBV7-2 and TRBJ2-5): GAGVSQSPSNKVTEKGKDVELRCDPISGHTALYWYRQSLGQGLEFLIYFQGNSAPDKSGLPSDRFSAERTGGSVSTLTIQRTQQEDSAVYLCASSLPTSGGRETQYFGPGTRLLVL.

The chain joins TRBV2 to TRBJ1-2; D gene uncertain. The CDR3 runs to 12 residues. Trimming removed 2 bases at V and 7 bases at J, with 8 bases between. Germline V gene sequence: CDR1 SNHLY, CDR2 FYNNEI. The DNA for the CDR3 is TGTGCCAGCAGTGAACCGGGATCTGGCTACACCTTC. Its translation is CASSEPGSGYTF.

V usage is TRBV19 and J usage is TRBJ1-2, with no clear D. With 1 base removed from V and 2 bases from J, the gap between germline ends came to 14 bases. The CDR3 is 16 amino acids. The germline V gene has CDR1 LNHDA and CDR2 SQIVND (reference sequence). CDR3 protein: CASSIGRGNFNYGYTF. DNA for the CDR3: TGTGCCAGTAGTATAGGGAGAGGGAACTTCAACTATGGCTACACCTTC.

This chain uses TRBV6-5 with TRBJ1-6; 10 nucleotides match TRBD1. V shed 3 bases and J 10 bases; nucleotides not matched to a gene: 6. The CDR3 has 15 residues. Germline CDR1 MNHEY, CDR2 SVGAGI. This CDR3 is CASSYVGTGASPLHF. Written as DNA, the CDR3 is TGTGCCAGCAGTTATGTTGGGACAGGGGCCTCACCCCTCCACTTT.

The rearrangement uses TRBV7-6 and TRBJ1-4, with 8 bases identical to TRBD1. The CDR3 consists of 15 residues. Per the germline V gene, CDR1 is SGHVS and CDR2 is FNYEAQ. Germline trimming cut 1 base from V and 8 bases from J; bases unmatched to any gene: 6. The CDR3 nucleotides are TGTGCCAGCAGCTTAGAAGGCAGGGGGCGAGAAAAACTGTTTTTT. Amino acids: CASSLEGRGREKLFF.

V gene TRBV18 combines with J gene TRBJ2-5, with 7 positions matching TRBD2. The V gene's germline CDR1 is KGHSH and CDR2 LQKENI. This CDR3 is 14 amino acids long. The trim removed 6 bases at V and 5 bases at J, leaving 9 bases unmatched. CDR3 protein: CASSLAGVVETQYF. For the CDR3, the DNA is TGTGCCAGCTCCCTCGCGGGGGTGGTGGAGACCCAGTACTTC.

With regard to this clone: Sequence at one end of the junction differs from germline and may be a read error. This chain uses TRBV11-3 with TRBJ1-2, with D maybe TRBD1 (5 bases). This CDR3 spans 13 amino acids. Germline lookup yields CDR1 SGHNT and CDR2 YENEEA. The CDR3 spells CASGLSQGSLYTF. For the CDR3, the DNA is TGTGCCAGCGGCTTAAGCCAGGGTAGCCTCTACACCTTC.

This chain uses TRBV6-2 or TRBV6-3 with TRBJ1-1, with TRBD1 matching over 7 bases. Germline V gives CDR1 MNHEY, CDR2 SVGEGT. Trimming removed 5 bases from V and 7 bases from J; junction bases left unmatched: 7. The CDR3 is 13 amino acids. In DNA form, the CDR3 reads TGTGCCAGCAGTCTCCGACAGGGCCTTGAAGCTTTCTTT. Residues: CASSLRQGLEAFF.

The rearrangement uses TRBV5-6 and TRBJ1-2, with D tentatively TRBD1 (6 bases). CDR1 and CDR2 from the germline V gene are SGHDT and YYEEEE. The ends were cut back, 4 bases at V and 7 bases at J, with 17 bases in the middle. The CDR3 sequence is 14 residues long. CDR3 bases: TGTGCCAGCAGCGCCTTACAGGGTTACGGTGGCTACACCTTC. Encoded protein: CASSALQGYGGYTF.

A remark on this clone: An end of the junction does not agree with germline; a read error may underlie this. This chain uses TRBV28 with TRBJ1-2, with 8 bases aligning to TRBD1. This CDR3 is built from 16 residues. The germline gives CDR1 MDHEN, CDR2 SYDVKM. The CDR3 DNA sequence: TGTGTCAGCAGTACCGGGACAGGAGACCTCTATGGCGGCTACACCTTC. The encoded protein is CVSSTGTGDLYGGYTF.

The genes are TRBV18 and TRBJ2-1; TRBD1 agrees at 10 bases. CDR3 length: 15 residues. CDR1 and CDR2 from the germline V gene are KGHSH and LQKENI. Trimming took 1 base from V and 6 from J; bases not matched to a gene: 3. This CDR3 reads CASSPRQGAGNEQFF. CDR3 DNA: TGTGCCAGCTCACCACGACAGGGGGCAGGCAATGAGCAGTTCTTC.

Turning to this clone: This CDR3 is also generated by other DNA sequences in the sample. This chain connects TRBV7-2 to TRBJ2-7; no clear D gene. The CDR3 contains 13 residues. Trimming took 1 base from V and 1 from J, leaving 5 bases between them. Germline V CDR1 and CDR2: SGHTA, FQGNSA. The CDR3 region has the DNA TGTGCCAGCAGCTTAGATCGTTCCTACGAGCAGTACGTC. Translated: CASSLDRSYEQYV.

On this clone: Other DNA sequences in this specimen translate into the identical CDR3. The rearrangement uses TRBV6-5 and TRBJ2-2; TRBD1 aligns across 7 bases. The J segment lost 2 bases and the V segment lost 5 bases, leaving 5 bases of the junction unmatched. The CDR3 has 15 residues. Germline V lookup: CDR1 MNHEY, CDR2 SVGAGI. The CDR3 bases are TGTGCCAGCAGTCCCCGACAGGGCAACACCGGGGAGCTGTTTTTT. Translation: CASSPRQGNTGELFF.

The genes are TRBV4-1 and TRBJ1-4; D not resolved. Germline V gives CDR1 MGHRA, CDR2 YSYEKL. CDR3 length equals 14 residues. Trimming removed 0 bases from V and 10 bases from J, with 12 bases in between. The CDR3 nucleotides are TGCGCCAGCAGCCAAGATCGGTGGAGCGGAAAACTGTTTTTT. Amino acids: CASSQDRWSGKLFF.

The rearrangement links TRBV24-1 to TRBJ2-5, with 7 positions matching TRBD2. V shed 7 bases and J 2 bases; nucleotides not matched to a gene: 12. The length of the CDR3 is 16 residues. Germline loops: CDR1 KGHDR, CDR2 SFDVKD. CDR3 residues: CATSGGSTPRQETQYF. The CDR3 region has the DNA TGTGCCACCAGCGGGGGGTCGACCCCCAGACAAGAGACCCAGTACTTC.

The V gene is TRBV18, the J gene TRBJ2-3, with 9 bases aligning to TRBD2. CDR1 and CDR2 from the germline V gene are KGHSH and LQKENI. The trim removed 2 bases at V and 4 bases at J, leaving 7 bases unmatched. The length of the CDR3 is 16 residues. The CDR3 loop is CASSPGLRGGSDTQYF. CDR3 DNA sequence: TGTGCCAGCTCACCAGGTCTGCGGGGGGGCTCAGATACGCAGTATTTT.

The chain combines TRBV7-6 with TRBJ1-3; the D is unclear. CDR3 length: 16 residues. In germline, CDR1 is SGHVS, CDR2 FNYEAQ. Trimming took off 1 base at V and 1 base at J, with 11 bases between the two ends. CDR3 bases: TGTGCCAGCAGCTTAGAGGTGGGCAGATCTGGAAACACCATATATTTT. This translates into CASSLEVGRSGNTIYF.

Only one count was recorded for this clone. The CDR3 here is CAISESTGIRTNEKLFF. The CDR3, as DNA: TGTGCCATCAGTGAATCGACAGGGATACGAACTAATGAAAAACTGTTTTTT. The chain uses TRBV10-3 and TRBJ1-4; 7 bases align to TRBD1. The CDR3 runs to 17 residues. Germline CDR1 reads ENHRY; CDR2 reads SYGVKD. V lost 3 bases and J lost 1; bases outside the gene matches: 8.

This chain joins TRBV2 and TRBJ2-2; TRBD1 aligns across 7 bases. Per germline, CDR1 SNHLY and CDR2 FYNNEI. This CDR3 is built from 15 residues. The junction had 6 bases not matched to a gene; V was cut back by 7 bases and J by 1 base. CDR3 amino acids: CASKGHRGNTGELFF. The DNA for the CDR3 is TGTGCCAGCAAGGGTCACAGGGGGAACACCGGGGAGCTGTTTTTT.

This clone was counted between two and nine times. This chain uses TRBV12-3 or TRBV12-4 with TRBJ1-1; D gene uncertain. V gave up 3 bases and J gave up 1 base, with 6 bases separating them. The CDR3 sequence is 13 residues long. This CDR3 is CASSFSRNTEAFF. The DNA of the CDR3 is TGTGCCAGCAGTTTTAGTCGGAACACTGAAGCTTTCTTT.

The chain employs TRBV9 and TRBJ1-4; D perhaps matches TRBD1 (6 bases). CDR1 and CDR2 from the germline V gene are SGDLS and YYNGEE. V was shortened by 4 bases and J by 7 bases, with 20 bases between the two germline ends. The CDR3 length is 16 residues. The DNA for the CDR3 is TGTGCCAGCAGCCATTCAACAGGGATGGTAGCTGAAAAACTGTTTTTT. This encodes CASSHSTGMVAEKLFF.

The chain carries TRBV23-1 and TRBJ2-7, with TRBD1 as a possible D gene (5 bases). TRBV23-1 falls under the ORF class, with uncertain function. V was clipped by 6 bases and J by 5 bases, with 11 bases between them. The CDR3 has 12 residues. CDR3 DNA sequence: TGCGCCAGCAGAATCCAGGGTAACGAGCAGTACGTC. It translates to CASRIQGNEQYV.